These T cell receptor beta chains were read from a single sample in a study of blood T cells in healthy people across ages. TCRdb processed the 5' RACE reads anew with MiXCR; each CDR3 protein has one entry. The repertoire has roughly 700,000 distinct CDR3 sequences, around 49% of them found once; the top ten carry about a third. The sequenced sample was blood. The receptors come from a woman in her fifties or sixties in good health. Both conserved end residues are part of each CDR3. D genes are given only for firm matches. The size field is filled for only some rows; it gives once, few, many or a size class.

cdr3_nt: TGCGCCAGCAGCCAAACCCCCCGAGAATTAGATGAGCAGTACTTC; cdr3_aa: CASSQTPRELDEQYF; v_call: TRBV4-3; j_call: TRBJ2-7; clone_size: few; d_call: -
cdr3_nt: TGTGCCAGCAGCTCCGGACAGGGAGGGCCTGACGAGCAGTACTTC; cdr3_aa: CASSSGQGGPDEQYF; v_call: TRBV28; j_call: TRBJ2-7; clone_size: -; d_call: -
cdr3_nt: TGTGCCAGCCACCGGGACGGTTCTAGATCCACCTTC; cdr3_aa: CASHRDGSRSTF; v_call: TRBV28; j_call: TRBJ1-2; clone_size: few; d_call: -
cdr3_nt: TGTGCCAGCAGCTCCGGGACAGGGAAAGAGACCCAGTACTTC; cdr3_aa: CASSSGTGKETQYF; v_call: TRBV7-2; j_call: TRBJ2-5; clone_size: many; d_call: TRBD1
cdr3_nt: TGTGCCAGCCGTCCCTCTAGGGGCTCCGAGCAGTACTTC; cdr3_aa: CASRPSRGSEQYF; v_call: TRBV7-9; j_call: TRBJ2-7; clone_size: few; d_call: -
cdr3_nt: TGCGCCAGCAGACAAGATGCCTACGAGCAGTACTTC; cdr3_aa: CASRQDAYEQYF; v_call: TRBV5-1; j_call: TRBJ2-7; clone_size: few; d_call: -
cdr3_nt: TGTGCCAGCAGTTTAACGGGAGGAGGCGATACGCAGTATTTT; cdr3_aa: CASSLTGGGDTQYF; v_call: TRBV12-3/TRBV12-4; j_call: TRBJ2-3; clone_size: few; d_call: TRBD2
cdr3_nt: TGCAGCGTAGCCTCGGGACGTGGGGCAACTAATGAAAAACTGTTTTTT; cdr3_aa: CSVASGRGATNEKLFF; v_call: TRBV29-1; j_call: TRBJ1-4; clone_size: few; d_call: -
cdr3_nt: TGTGCCAGCAGCGGGACAGGGGTGCAGCCCCAGCATTTT; cdr3_aa: CASSGTGVQPQHF; v_call: TRBV28; j_call: TRBJ1-5; clone_size: once; d_call: TRBD1
cdr3_nt: TGTGCCAGCAGTACTGGCTACTCCTACGAGCAGTACTTC; cdr3_aa: CASSTGYSYEQYF; v_call: TRBV12-3/TRBV12-4; j_call: TRBJ2-7; clone_size: few; d_call: -
cdr3_nt: TGTGCCACCAGTGGCCCCGGACTAGTGAATGAGCAGTTCTTC; cdr3_aa: CATSGPGLVNEQFF; v_call: TRBV24-1; j_call: TRBJ2-1; clone_size: -; d_call: TRBD2
cdr3_nt: TGTGCCAGCAGCCAAGGAGGGGACACCCCCTACGAGCAGTACTTC; cdr3_aa: CASSQGGDTPYEQYF; v_call: TRBV14; j_call: TRBJ2-7; clone_size: -; d_call: -
cdr3_nt: TGCAGTGAGGTGGTACCGGGACAGAACTATGGCTACACCTTC; cdr3_aa: CSEVVPGQNYGYTF; v_call: TRBV20-1; j_call: TRBJ1-2; clone_size: -; d_call: TRBD1
cdr3_nt: TGTGCCATCAGTGTGGGGGAGACAGGGCTCGGGGCCAACGTCCTGACTTTC; cdr3_aa: CAISVGETGLGANVLTF; v_call: TRBV10-3; j_call: TRBJ2-6; clone_size: -; d_call: TRBD1
cdr3_nt: TGCAGCGTTGAAGGTGGGGACAGATACGAGCAGTACTTC; cdr3_aa: CSVEGGDRYEQYF; v_call: TRBV29-1; j_call: TRBJ2-7; clone_size: -; d_call: TRBD1
cdr3_nt: TGTGCCAGCAGTTCACAGGGGAAGCAGTACTTC; cdr3_aa: CASSSQGKQYF; v_call: TRBV28; j_call: TRBJ2-7; clone_size: -; d_call: TRBD1
cdr3_nt: TGCAGTGCTAATTCCCGACTAGCGCGATGGGAGACCCAGTACTTC; cdr3_aa: CSANSRLARWETQYF; v_call: TRBV20-1; j_call: TRBJ2-5; clone_size: -; d_call: TRBD2
cdr3_nt: TGTGCCAGCAGAATGACCGGGGGTGAGCAGTACTTC; cdr3_aa: CASRMTGGEQYF; v_call: TRBV3-1; j_call: TRBJ2-5; clone_size: -; d_call: -
cdr3_nt: TGCAGCGGGGGACAGGGTGGTGGTGAAAAACTGTTTTTT; cdr3_aa: CSGGQGGGEKLFF; v_call: TRBV29-1; j_call: TRBJ1-4; clone_size: few; d_call: TRBD1
cdr3_nt: TGTGCCAGCAGCATACAGGGACAGCAAGAGACCCAGTACTTC; cdr3_aa: CASSIQGQQETQYF; v_call: TRBV7-9; j_call: TRBJ2-5; clone_size: -; d_call: TRBD1
cdr3_nt: TGTGCCAGCAGCTTAGTTGGACAGTACGAGCAGTACTTC; cdr3_aa: CASSLVGQYEQYF; v_call: TRBV7-2; j_call: TRBJ2-7; clone_size: -; d_call: -
cdr3_nt: TGTGCCAGCTCACCGGGACAGCGCGCCCTTGAAGCTTTCTTT; cdr3_aa: CASSPGQRALEAFF; v_call: TRBV18; j_call: TRBJ1-1; clone_size: -; d_call: TRBD1
cdr3_nt: TGTGCTAGTGGTTCTACGGGCTCCATCCCAGATACGCAGTATTTT; cdr3_aa: CASGSTGSIPDTQYF; v_call: TRBV12-5; j_call: TRBJ2-3; clone_size: few; d_call: -
cdr3_nt: TGTGCCAGCACCCTGGGGGGGACGAGCACTGAAGCTTTCTTT; cdr3_aa: CASTLGGTSTEAFF; v_call: TRBV28; j_call: TRBJ1-1; clone_size: -; d_call: -
cdr3_nt: TGCAGCGTTGGGACAGGCGACTATGGCTACACCTTC; cdr3_aa: CSVGTGDYGYTF; v_call: TRBV29-1; j_call: TRBJ1-2; clone_size: many; d_call: TRBD1
cdr3_nt: TGTGCCAGCAGCTTTAGCAATCAGCCCCAGCATTTT; cdr3_aa: CASSFSNQPQHF; v_call: TRBV12-3/TRBV12-4; j_call: TRBJ1-5; clone_size: many; d_call: -
cdr3_nt: TGTGCCAGCAGCCAAGAGGTCAGCGGGGGTAGCATTCAGTACTTC; cdr3_aa: CASSQEVSGGSIQYF; v_call: TRBV4-2; j_call: TRBJ2-4; clone_size: many; d_call: TRBD2
cdr3_nt: TGCAGTACTAGAGAGGCGTGGGAGACCCAGTACTTC; cdr3_aa: CSTREAWETQYF; v_call: TRBV20-1; j_call: TRBJ2-5; clone_size: once; d_call: -
cdr3_nt: TGTGCCAGCAGTTACGGGTTGCCAGCACTAGGAGCCTACGAGCAGTACTTC; cdr3_aa: CASSYGLPALGAYEQYF; v_call: TRBV6-2/TRBV6-3; j_call: TRBJ2-7; clone_size: -; d_call: -
cdr3_nt: TGTGCCAGCAGCGTAGGCCTTCTGACCCTGAACTATGGCTACACCTTC; cdr3_aa: CASSVGLLTLNYGYTF; v_call: TRBV9; j_call: TRBJ1-2; clone_size: -; d_call: -
cdr3_nt: TGTGCCAGCAGCTTAGGACTAGCGGGAGGGTTATACAATGAGCAGTTCTTC; cdr3_aa: CASSLGLAGGLYNEQFF; v_call: TRBV7-2; j_call: TRBJ2-1; clone_size: -; d_call: TRBD2
cdr3_nt: TGTGCCAGCAGCTTCTCTCAGGGGGCGAGGACCCGGCAGTACTTC; cdr3_aa: CASSFSQGARTRQYF; v_call: TRBV7-2; j_call: TRBJ2-5; clone_size: -; d_call: TRBD1
cdr3_nt: TGCGCCAGCAGCCGACCGACTAGCGGGAGCCCCAATGAGCAGTTCTTC; cdr3_aa: CASSRPTSGSPNEQFF; v_call: TRBV4-1; j_call: TRBJ2-1; clone_size: few; d_call: TRBD2
cdr3_nt: TGTGCCAGCAGTTCCCGGACAGGGAACGAAGCTTTCTTT; cdr3_aa: CASSSRTGNEAFF; v_call: TRBV12-3/TRBV12-4; j_call: TRBJ1-1; clone_size: -; d_call: TRBD1
cdr3_nt: TGTGCCAGCAGTACCCTCGGGGGGGGACCAGATACGCAGTATTTT; cdr3_aa: CASSTLGGGPDTQYF; v_call: TRBV28; j_call: TRBJ2-3; clone_size: -; d_call: TRBD2
cdr3_nt: TGTGCCAGCAGCTTAGAGTTTCGGGCGGATGAGCAGTACTTC; cdr3_aa: CASSLEFRADEQYF; v_call: TRBV7-2; j_call: TRBJ2-5; clone_size: -; d_call: -
cdr3_nt: TGTGCCATCAGCAGACTAGCGGGAGAGGGGTATGAGCAGTTCTTC; cdr3_aa: CAISRLAGEGYEQFF; v_call: TRBV10-3; j_call: TRBJ2-1; clone_size: -; d_call: TRBD2
cdr3_nt: TGCAGTGCTTTTCTAGCGGGAGGGCCCTACGAGCAGTACTTC; cdr3_aa: CSAFLAGGPYEQYF; v_call: TRBV20-1; j_call: TRBJ2-7; clone_size: few; d_call: TRBD2
cdr3_nt: TGCAGCGTCGGACAGGGGGATTGGGAGACCCGGTACTTC; cdr3_aa: CSVGQGDWETRYF; v_call: TRBV29-1; j_call: TRBJ2-5; clone_size: -; d_call: TRBD1
cdr3_nt: TGTGCCAGCAGCGTAGACGCCCTTTTAAGGGGACCCCTCCACTTT; cdr3_aa: CASSVDALLRGPLHF; v_call: TRBV9; j_call: TRBJ1-6; clone_size: -; d_call: -
cdr3_nt: TGCGCCAGCAGCCCCCTTCCCGGGACGGCGTCCCAGTTCTTC; cdr3_aa: CASSPLPGTASQFF; v_call: TRBV5-1; j_call: TRBJ2-1; clone_size: few; d_call: -
cdr3_nt: TGTGCCTGGAGTGGGCAGTCCTACGAGCAGTACTTC; cdr3_aa: CAWSGQSYEQYF; v_call: TRBV30; j_call: TRBJ2-7; clone_size: -; d_call: -
cdr3_nt: TGCGCCAGCAGCCAAGGATCTGGGGACCCGAACACCGGGGAGCTGTTTTTT; cdr3_aa: CASSQGSGDPNTGELFF; v_call: TRBV4-1; j_call: TRBJ2-2; clone_size: -; d_call: -
cdr3_nt: TGCAGTGCGAGCCGGGTTGTCTCCTACGAGCAGTACTTC; cdr3_aa: CSASRVVSYEQYF; v_call: TRBV20-1; j_call: TRBJ2-7; clone_size: -; d_call: -
cdr3_nt: TGTGCCAGCAGCACAATCAGACAGGGTGAGCAGTTCTTC; cdr3_aa: CASSTIRQGEQFF; v_call: TRBV2; j_call: TRBJ2-1; clone_size: many; d_call: TRBD1
cdr3_nt: TGTGCCAGCAACAGGGACACCCCGGGTGAAGCTTTCTTT; cdr3_aa: CASNRDTPGEAFF; v_call: TRBV28; j_call: TRBJ1-1; clone_size: -; d_call: -
cdr3_nt: TGTGCCAGCAGTGCGGGTACTAGCAGGTACTCTGGGGCCAACGTCCTGACTTTC; cdr3_aa: CASSAGTSRYSGANVLTF; v_call: TRBV6-2/TRBV6-3; j_call: TRBJ2-6; clone_size: few; d_call: -
cdr3_nt: TGTGCCAGCAGGCCATCCGGGACAGGGGCTAACTATGGCTACACCTTC; cdr3_aa: CASRPSGTGANYGYTF; v_call: TRBV2; j_call: TRBJ1-2; clone_size: -; d_call: TRBD1
cdr3_nt: TGTGCCAGCAGCCAAGACGGCCTCGAGCAGTACTTC; cdr3_aa: CASSQDGLEQYF; v_call: TRBV4-2; j_call: TRBJ2-7; clone_size: few; d_call: -
cdr3_nt: TGTGCCAGCAGAGACCAGACAGGGAGTTCCTACGAGCAGTACTTC; cdr3_aa: CASRDQTGSSYEQYF; v_call: TRBV6-6; j_call: TRBJ2-7; clone_size: -; d_call: TRBD1
cdr3_nt: TGTGCCAGCAGCGGGGGGCCCAGGGTCGGCGCCTATGGCTACACCTTC; cdr3_aa: CASSGGPRVGAYGYTF; v_call: TRBV14; j_call: TRBJ1-2; clone_size: -; d_call: -
cdr3_nt: TGCAGTGCCAAGGGGCACCCGAGCTCTGGAAACACCATATATTTT; cdr3_aa: CSAKGHPSSGNTIYF; v_call: TRBV20-1; j_call: TRBJ1-3; clone_size: -; d_call: -
cdr3_nt: TGTGCCAGCAGCCGCCGCCAGGACAGGGGGAATTCACCCCTCCACTTT; cdr3_aa: CASSRRQDRGNSPLHF; v_call: TRBV12-3/TRBV12-4; j_call: TRBJ1-6; clone_size: -; d_call: TRBD1
cdr3_nt: TGTGCCAGCAGCGTAGCTAGCGGGTCTACCTACAATGAGCAGTTCTTC; cdr3_aa: CASSVASGSTYNEQFF; v_call: TRBV9; j_call: TRBJ2-1; clone_size: -; d_call: TRBD2
cdr3_nt: TGTGCCAGCAGCTCCGGGACAACTAACAATGAAAAACTGTTTTTT; cdr3_aa: CASSSGTTNNEKLFF; v_call: TRBV11-2; j_call: TRBJ1-4; clone_size: -; d_call: -
cdr3_nt: TGTGCCAGCCACAACGCCTACAATGTGCAGTTCTTC; cdr3_aa: CASHNAYNVQFF; v_call: TRBV7-9; j_call: TRBJ2-1; clone_size: once; d_call: -